These 14 T cell receptor beta chains came from one sample sequenced in a study of control samples from healthy donors and cancer patients. Assay: immunoSEQ multiplex PCR; the TCRdb copy retains only in-frame clones and omits some. The data show about 40,000 clones, 92% seen once. Specimen: blood. All receptors derive from a woman in her 50s in good health.

This clone was detected once. The chain employs TRBV6-2 or TRBV6-3 and TRBJ1-3, with 7 bases identical to TRBD1. CDR3 length: 15 residues. Germline CDR1 MNHEY, CDR2 SVGEGT. V shed 4 bases, J shed 0 bases, and the junction held 3 bases outside the gene matches. The CDR3 DNA is TGTGCCAGCAGTTTGGGACAGAGCTCTGGAAACACCATATATTTT. Translation gives CASSLGQSSGNTIYF.

This clone was seen more than once but under ten times. This chain links TRBV12-3 or TRBV12-4 with TRBJ1-2, with TRBD1 matching over 7 bases. The CDR3 has 13 amino acids. V dropped 6 bases and J dropped 4; count of bases not matched to a gene: 5. CDR3 DNA: TGTGCCAGCAGGAGGGACAGCGTCTATGGCTACACCTTC. Translation: CASRRDSVYGYTF.

This chain uses TRBV6-2 or TRBV6-3 with TRBJ2-6, with 12 bases fitting TRBD1. This CDR3 has 18 residues. Losses at the gene ends were 5 bases for V and 3 bases for J; bases not matched to a gene: 8. Germline V gene lookup returns CDR1 MNHEY and CDR2 SVGEGT. The CDR3 reads CASSGGTGGADGANVLTF. The CDR3 nucleotides read TGTGCCAGCAGTGGGGGGACAGGGGGCGCGGATGGGGCCAACGTCCTGACTTTC.

The genes are TRBV6-5 and TRBJ1-4; the D gene is possibly TRBD1 (6 bases). V shed 4 bases and J shed 8 bases, with 20 bases lying between them. CDR1 is MNHEY and CDR2 is SVGAGI in the germline V gene. This CDR3 is 16 amino acids long. The CDR3 loop reads CASSSHRAVILEKLFF. In DNA form, the CDR3 reads TGTGCCAGCAGTTCCCACAGGGCGGTGATCTTGGAAAAACTGTTTTTT.

V and J are TRBV3-1 (or the pseudogene TRBV3-2) and TRBJ2-6; D gene uncertain. V was shortened by 2 bases and J by 0 bases, with 17 bases between the two germline ends. The CDR3 contains 19 residues. Germline assignment: CDR1 LGHDT and CDR2 YNNKEL (reference sequence). CDR3 region: CASSQSRAAGISGANVLTF. The CDR3 DNA sequence: TGTGCCAGCAGCCAAAGTCGGGCAGCCGGCATCTCTGGGGCCAACGTCCTGACTTTC.

The rearrangement joins TRBV11-2 to TRBJ2-5; D call uncertain. The V and J ends lost 11 bases and 1 base respectively, with 26 bases between them. CDR1 is SGHAT and CDR2 is FQNNGV in the germline V gene. The CDR3 extends over 17 amino acids. The CDR3 DNA sequence: TGTGCCGGAATACCAACCCCCGGTCCGAGCCCCCAAGAGACCCAGTACTTC. Amino acids: CAGIPTPGPSPQETQYF.

This clone showed up just once. This chain links TRBV27 with TRBJ1-2, with D perhaps TRBD1 (5 bases). The CDR3 sequence is 13 residues long. The germline CDR1 and CDR2 sequences are MNHEY and SMNVEV (reference sequence). The V gene lost 6 bases and the J gene lost 8 bases, with 16 bases spanning the gap. The CDR3 sequence is CASSPERDRGYTF. DNA for the CDR3: TGTGCCAGCAGCCCTGAAAGGGACCGCGGCTACACCTTC.

The chain joins TRBV7-6 to TRBJ2-5, with 7 bases identical to TRBD1. V was pared by 4 bases and J by 3 bases, with 5 bases of the junction left unmatched. CDR3 length: 14 residues. The germline CDR1 and CDR2 sequences are SGHVS and FNYEAQ. The CDR3 reads CASSSGQSEETQYF. For the CDR3, the DNA is TGTGCCAGCAGCTCGGGACAGTCCGAAGAGACCCAGTACTTC.

J is TRBJ1-5 and V is TRBV18, with D uncertain. Germline V gene data show CDR1 as KGHSH and CDR2 as LQKENI. The V and J ends lost 4 bases and 2 bases respectively, with 15 bases between them. The CDR3 is 16 amino acids. The CDR3 bases are TGTGCCAGCTCACGCTTTGCAGCGGGCGGCAATCAGCCCCAGCATTTT. This translates into CASSRFAAGGNQPQHF. Complete variable domain (other parts from reference TRBV18 and TRBJ1-5): NAGVMQNPRHLVRRRGQEARLRCSPMKGHSHVYWYRQLPEEGLKFMVYLQKENIIDESGMPKERFSAEFPKEGPSILRIQQVVRGDSAAYFCASSRFAAGGNQPQHFGDGTRLSIL.

The rearrangement joins TRBV7-8 to TRBJ1-2, with 8 bases that match TRBD1. CDR1 is SGHVS and CDR2 is FQNEAQ in the germline V gene. The CDR3 sequence is 15 residues long. The V segment lost 5 bases and the J segment 7 bases; nucleotides outside the gene matches: 12. In nucleotides, the CDR3 is TGTGCCAGCAGCCCGAACCCGACAGGGGAGACTGGCTACACCTTC. Amino acids: CASSPNPTGETGYTF.

V and J are TRBV4-2 and TRBJ2-5; TRBD2 matches at 7 bases. Germline-derived CDR1 and CDR2 are LGHNA and YNFKEQ. Unmatched junction bases numbered 5, after V lost 1 base and J lost 0 bases. The CDR3 extends over 16 amino acids. The CDR3 protein is CASSQAPGGYQETQYF. In DNA, the CDR3 is TGTGCCAGCAGCCAAGCCCCCGGGGGGTACCAAGAGACCCAGTACTTC.

The chain carries TRBV28 and TRBJ1-6; tentative D call: TRBD1 (6 bases). Germline values: CDR1 MDHEN, CDR2 SYDVKM. The CDR3 runs to 14 residues. Trimming cost V 2 bases and J 10 bases, with 12 bases left between them. The DNA for the CDR3 is TGTGCCAGCAGTTTACCGGCAAGGGGGTCACCCCTCCACTTT. Protein product: CASSLPARGSPLHF.

The chain links TRBV5-6 to TRBJ1-2; possible D gene TRBD1, 6 bases. V was pared by 5 bases and J by 0 bases, with 11 bases between. Germline-derived CDR1 and CDR2 are SGHDT and YYEEEE. This CDR3 contains 14 residues. In DNA form, the CDR3 reads TGTGCCAGCAGGCCCGGACAGCCTAACTATGGCTACACCTTC. The encoded protein is CASRPGQPNYGYTF.

The count of this clone is one. This rearrangement joins TRBV19 to TRBJ2-7; D is undetermined. The CDR3 length is 12 residues. CDR1 and CDR2 from the germline V gene are LNHDA and SQIVND (reference sequence). Trimming took off 4 bases at V and 0 bases at J, with 4 bases between the two ends. The CDR3 nucleotides read TGTGCCAGTAGTACGGGCTCCTACGAGCAGTACTTC. Translation: CASSTGSYEQYF.